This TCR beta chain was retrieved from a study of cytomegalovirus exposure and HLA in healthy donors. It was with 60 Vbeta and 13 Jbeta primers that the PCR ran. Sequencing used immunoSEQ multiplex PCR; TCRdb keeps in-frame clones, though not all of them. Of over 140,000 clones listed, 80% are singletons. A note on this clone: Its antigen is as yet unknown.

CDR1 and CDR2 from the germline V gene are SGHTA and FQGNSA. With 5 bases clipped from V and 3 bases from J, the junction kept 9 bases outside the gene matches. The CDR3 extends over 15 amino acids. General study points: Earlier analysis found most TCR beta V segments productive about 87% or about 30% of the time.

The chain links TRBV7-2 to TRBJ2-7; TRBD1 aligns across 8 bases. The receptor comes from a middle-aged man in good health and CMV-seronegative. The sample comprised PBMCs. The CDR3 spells CASSVSGQGYYEQYF. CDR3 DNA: TGTGCCAGCAGCGTGAGTGGACAGGGATACTACGAGCAGTACTTC.